This TCR beta chain was identified in a study of T cells after yellow fever vaccination. Whole-study context: The authors prepared low-cell-number fractions using SMART-Seq v4 Ultra Low Input. General study results and limits: Once the booster was given, most primary-vaccination clones reappeared, at approximately 97% for CD4 and more than 85% for CD8.

The CDR3 covers 16 residues. In making TCR cDNA, 5'RACE template switching added a universal primer site and UMIs to it. Each CDR3 protein gets one entry after TCRdb re-called the 5' RACE reads with MiXCR. This sample has about 360,000 distinct CDR3 sequences; 6% to 8% occur once, and the top ten carry around 16%. This clonotype was seen more than once but under ten times. Antigen: not known. This chain joins TRBV12-2 and TRBJ2-7. TRBV12-2 is designated a pseudogene. The sample consisted of PBMCs, taken 5 days after the yellow fever booster vaccination. This TCR was recovered from a man aged 30 to 39 who received the YFV17D yellow fever vaccine. The CDR3 region has the DNA TGTGCAAGTCGCTTTTGCCCGGAGGACGGTCACTACGAGCAGTACTTC. Protein sequence: CASRFCPEDGHYEQYF.